This T cell receptor beta chain emerged from a study of regulatory T cells in long-lasting Graves disease. Study results and limitations: Favored usage of TRBV28, TRBJ1-2 and TRBJ2-5 was recorded in persistent disease.

Time point in this sample: newly diagnosed GD, antithyroid drugs for less than 3 months. Making the TCR library involved RNA that had been extracted from PBMCs. The CDR3 sequence is 16 residues long. After removal of 5 bases from V and 6 bases from J, the junction contained 8 bases not matched to a gene. The germline V gene has CDR1 LGHNT and CDR2 FRNRAP. Ten or more counts support this clonotype. The antigen remains undetermined. Library construction for TCR beta used iRepertoire HTBI primers and Arm-PCR of CDR3 regions. Each CDR3 protein is one row after TCRdb ran MiXCR on the multiplex PCR reads. The sample contains some 450,000 distinct CDR3 sequences, around 15% of which appear only once. The same sample was also studied in work on T cells in Graves' hyperthyroidism and ophthalmopathy.

This clonotype originated in a woman between 25 and 40 years old with Graves disease. V gene TRBV12-5 combines with J gene TRBJ2-3; TRBD2 matches at 13 bases. The sample here was peripheral blood mononuclear cells (PBMCs), taken at new diagnosis, from a patient treated with antithyroid drugs. In nucleotides, the CDR3 is TGTGCTAGTGGTCAGGGGACTAGCGGGACCCGGGATACGCAGTATTTT. Amino acids: CASGQGTSGTRDTQYF.